This T cell receptor beta chain is drawn from a study of technical replicates of blood from several donors. The CDR3 length is 14 residues. Trimming cost V 7 bases and J 7 bases, with 19 bases left between them. Germline V gene sequence: CDR1 MNHEY, CDR2 SMNVEV (reference sequence). The assay was immunoSEQ multiplex PCR, and TCRdb's table has in-frame clones only and misses some. The sample lists 60,000 to 65,000 clones, roughly 92% occurring once. Sequencing used PBMCs. The chain combines TRBV27 with TRBJ1-2; D gene uncertain. This sequence originates from a human donor in good health. Some clones in this sample may be carry-over from other donors' samples. This chain's CDR3 is CASKLDFSVVGYTF. The CDR3 nucleotides are TGTGCCAGCAAACTGGACTTTTCGGTGGTTGGCTACACCTTC.